This is a list of T cell receptor beta chains from one sample in a study of CD8 T cells in ankylosing spondylitis. TCRdb reprocessed the 5' RACE reads via MiXCR and lists one record per CDR3 protein. Here the sample spans 750,000 to 850,000 distinct CDR3 sequences, 12% being singletons. Sequencing input: blood, either unsorted or a sorted T cell fraction (not recorded which). Every receptor here comes from a male donor with ankylosing spondylitis. CDR3s include the opening cysteine and the closing phenylalanine or tryptophan.

V	length	CDR3
TRBV12-3/TRBV12-4	15	CASSLVFGGYYGYTF
TRBV5-5	13	CASSLTGTGELFF
TRBV29-1	13	CSVRPRLRNEQYF
TRBV28	15	CASSSPGRNTGELFF
TRBV6-5	17	CASSYQYGSANTGELFF
TRBV6-6	17	CASSWGITSGIVYEQYF
TRBV11-1	12	CASRLGIYEQYF
TRBV29-1	13	CSVEKQGRETQYF
TRBV7-2	16	CASSLGVGRAKVGYTF
TRBV5-6	14	CASNLQFLSYEQYF
TRBV6-2/TRBV6-3	14	CASSYFDRNTEAFF
TRBV5-1	14	CASSLEPGKETQYF
TRBV10-2	13	CASSSTSQETQYF
TRBV6-2/TRBV6-3	14	CASRDGRINQPQHF
TRBV7-2	17	CASSLHIRTGVPDTQYF
TRBV11-3	13	CASSLSVGNEQFF